This T cell receptor beta chain appears in the sequencing data of a study of blood T cell repertoires in COVID-19. Method: immunoSEQ multiplex PCR; TCRdb's copy keeps in-frame clones and lacks some. Among about 63,000 clones listed, around four fifths were seen once. The clonotype originates from a human donor in a cohort sampled during active COVID-19. The sample comprised peripheral blood.

CDR3 in DNA: TGTGCCACCTCCGGGGACAGGGCCTACGAGCAGTACTTC. Translated: CATSGDRAYEQYF. This rearrangement joins TRBV6-5 to TRBJ2-7; TRBD1 matches 9 bases. V trimming: 10 bases; J trimming: 2 bases; junction bases outside the gene matches: 6. The CDR3 has 13 amino acids. The germline V gene encodes CDR1 MNHEY and CDR2 SVGAGI.